This T cell receptor (beta chain) is drawn from a study of blood T cell repertoires in COVID-19 (dated by TCRdb to 2018 to 2020). Turning to the overall study: Collaborator samples came from the United States, Italy and Spain and covered acute and convalescent phases of COVID-19. Samples came from the ongoing ImmuneRACE study (first 160 participants) plus 1,254 subjects from 6 global collaborators. Where available, HLA class I and class II types were taken from metadata supplied by the sample provider and were not determined by assay-based typing. The repertoires were released in a freely available public database meant as a resource for research on the immune response to SARS-CoV-2. The dataset comprised deeply sampled blood TCRbeta repertoires from subjects exposed to, actively infected with, or recovered from COVID-19. The material from the prospective study consisted of cDNA or gDNA derived from T cells, B-cell-depleted T cells, or PBMCs. The sample metadata nearly always contained a de-identified subject ID, COVID-19 status, age in years and sex.

The collaborating institutions used their own protocols to collect whole blood in K2EDTA tubes. For TCRbeta analysis, collaborators shipped samples as frozen whole blood, isolated PBMCs, or DNA extracted from either of those sample types. TCRbeta CDR3 regions were amplified from genomic DNA by means of the immunoSEQ Assay, a bias-controlled multiplex PCR. The original methods were these. Within the assay, amplification of reference gene primers was used to estimate how many nucleated cells each sample contained. Sequence reads were collapsed and filtered to measure the absolute abundance of every unique TCRbeta CDR3 rearrangement. For each sample, productive Simpson clonality was calculated as the square root of Simpson's diversity index across productive rearrangements. In its TCRdb copy, this immuneACCESS table keeps in-frame sequences only and misses some clones. Where compared with another copy, unresolved V genes explain less than half of these, and the others have no known cause. The V and J calls and clone size are taken from that table; D and trimming were inferred from the DNA. Here the sample has about 250,000 clones; about 68% occur a single time. The biggest ten clones account for 2.5% to 4% of the sample.

Including cysteine and phenylalanine, the CDR3 has 15 amino acids. The only DNA kept is the CDR3, 45 bases in frame from the first base. The junction shows trimming of 6 bases on V and 0 bases on J, and the gene matches do not reach 5 bases of it. The germline V gene provides CDR1 LGHNT and CDR2 FRNRAP. With respect to this clone: Its specific antigen is unknown. Per-base quality was not reported, and no clone a single base away is much larger than it.

General conclusions and limits of the study: How much clinical and demographic metadata was included differed by source and by participant, and the metadata was provided uncurated.

In this chain, TRBV12-5 is recombined with TRBJ2-3; 8 bases in between match TRBD2. The clonotype was recovered from a woman at least 80 years old with acute or convalescent COVID-19. The sequenced sample was peripheral blood. This receptor carries the CDR3 CASGPGGTSTDTQYF. In nucleotide form, the sequence is TGTGCTAGTGGACCGGGGGGGACTAGCACAGATACGCAGTATTTT.